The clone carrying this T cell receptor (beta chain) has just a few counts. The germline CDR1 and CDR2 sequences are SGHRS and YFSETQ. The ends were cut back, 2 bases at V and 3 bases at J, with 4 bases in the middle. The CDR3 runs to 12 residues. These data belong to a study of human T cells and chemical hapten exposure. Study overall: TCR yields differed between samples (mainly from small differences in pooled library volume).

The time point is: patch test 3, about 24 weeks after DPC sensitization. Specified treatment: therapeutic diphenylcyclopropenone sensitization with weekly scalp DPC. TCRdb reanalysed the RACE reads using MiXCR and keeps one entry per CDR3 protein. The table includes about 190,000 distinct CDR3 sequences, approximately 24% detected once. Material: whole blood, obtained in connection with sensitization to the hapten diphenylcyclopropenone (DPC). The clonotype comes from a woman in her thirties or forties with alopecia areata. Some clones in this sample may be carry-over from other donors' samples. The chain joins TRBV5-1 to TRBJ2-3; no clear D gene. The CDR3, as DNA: TGCGCCAGCAGCTTTTTAACAGATACGCAGTATTTT. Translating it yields CASSFLTDTQYF.